The T cell receptor (beta chain) under discussion was sequenced for a study of Siglec-9 on CD8 T cells in melanoma. Assay used: immunoSEQ multiplex PCR; TCRdb lists only in-frame clones, some missing. The sample lists about 33,000 clones; 84% were seen once. General study findings and limits: In melanoma tumors, a Siglec-9-marked effector memory CD8+ subset reportedly appeared to accumulate.

V lost 7 bases and J 0 bases, leaving 12 bases between the germline ends. The CDR3 has 14 amino acids. CDR1 is LNHDA and CDR2 is SQIVND in the germline V gene (reference sequence). A remark on this clone: Its antigen is unidentified.

The clonotype originates from a human donor in good health. The rearrangement joins TRBV19 to TRBJ1-2; D is possibly TRBD1 (6 bases). Sequenced input: Siglec-9- CD8+ T cells sorted from blood. Here the CDR3 DNA reads TGTGCCAGTAAGGACAGCTGGGCTAACTATGGCTACACCTTC. As protein: CASKDSWANYGYTF.